This entry lists 29 T cell receptor beta chains sequenced from one sample in a study of read filtering for tumor transcriptome and immune sequencing (dated by TCRdb to between 2020 and 2021). TCRdb shows the sequencer as Illumina HiSeq 4000. The Immunoverse kit was used to build TCR libraries from about 400 ng RNA, with molecular barcoded adaptors covering alpha/delta and beta/gamma chains. The raw public data were reprocessed by TCRdb itself: fastp quality trimming at Q25, MiXCR clonotype calling, in-frame beta chains only. Rows with a matching CDR3 protein are joined into one entry that keeps the most common DNA and genes. This sample comprises around 130,000 distinct CDR3 sequences, less than 15% of them detected only once. Jointly, the top ten make up 7.5% to 9.5% of the sample. Sequenced input: a population of CD138-negative cells sorted from bone marrow. The label giving this sample's cell subset or site can be read as: bone marrow mononuclear cells depleted of CD138+ plasma/myeloma cells by negative magnetic selection. The receptors were gathered from a donor aged 40 or older with multiple myeloma.

This clonotype has ten or more counts. The chain recombines TRBV20-1 with TRBJ1-1, with D uncertain. Germline assignment: CDR1 DFQATT and CDR2 SNEGSKA (reference sequence). The CDR3 is made up of 12 amino acids. Trimming pared 0 bases from V and 1 base from J, leaving 3 bases between. CDR3 protein: CSAREQNTEAFF. CDR3 nucleotides: TGCAGTGCTAGAGAACAGAACACTGAAGCTTTCTTT.

As for this clonotype: This may come from a read error, since a much larger clone is one base off. The V call is TRBV12-3 or TRBV12-4, the J call TRBJ2-1; TRBD2 aligns across 12 bases. The CDR3 loop spans 16 amino acids. Trimming removed 3 bases from V and 14 bases from J; junction bases left unmatched: 14. DNA of the CDR3: TGTGCCAGCAGTTTTAGTCCTACTAGCGGGAGGACTAAGAAGTTCTTC. Amino acids: CASSFSPTSGRTKKFF.

This clonotype was recorded many times. The CDR3, as DNA: TGTGCCAGCAGCTTAGTTGCCAGGGGGAAACACGAGCAGTACTTC. Its protein product is CASSLVARGKHEQYF. The rearrangement uses TRBV7-9 and TRBJ2-7, with 7 bases lining up with TRBD1. The V gene's germline CDR1 is SEHNR and CDR2 FQNEAQ (reference sequence). V was clipped by 1 base and J by 5 bases; unmatched bases: 8. The CDR3 is 15 residues long. The full variable domain, in which reference TRBV7-9 and TRBJ2-7 provide the parts outside the CDR3, is DTGVSQNPRHKITKRGQNVTFRCDPISEHNRLYWYRQTLGQGPEFLTYFQNEAQLEKSRLLSDRFSAERPKGSFSTLEIQRTEQGDSAMYLCASSLVARGKHEQYFGPGTRLTVT.

This clonotype was counted many times. This chain joins TRBV7-3 and TRBJ2-1, with a weak D call TRBD2 (5 bases). The germline CDR1 and CDR2 sequences are SGHTA and FQGTGA. The germline V and J ends were trimmed by 5 bases and 7 bases, with 15 bases remaining between them. This CDR3 region has 14 residues. This CDR3 reads CASSLLGMANEQFF. For the CDR3, the DNA is TGTGCCAGCAGCCTCCTCGGGATGGCAAATGAGCAGTTCTTC.

This clonotype was observed many times. J is TRBJ1-4 and V is TRBV5-1, with TRBD1 matching over 8 bases. Germline V gene lookup returns CDR1 SGHRS and CDR2 YFSETQ. The length of the CDR3 is 19 residues. V was clipped by 7 bases and J by 0 bases; unmatched bases: 17. For the CDR3, the DNA is TGCGCCAGCCGAGAGGGACAGGTGCTTCTGAGACCAACTAATGAAAAACTGTTTTTT. Its protein is CASREGQVLLRPTNEKLFF.

This clonotype was counted once. This may be a read error: a much more frequent sequence differs by one nucleotide. The chain recombines TRBV6-5 with TRBJ1-3; D uncertain. The V gene's germline CDR1 is MNHEY and CDR2 SVGAGI. This CDR3 comprises 13 residues. Deletions cut 4 bases from V and 4 bases from J, with 8 bases between. The CDR3 is CASSSDMGNTIYF. The DNA for the CDR3 is TGTGCCAGCAGTTCCGACATGGGAAACACCATATATTTT.

This clonotype has at least ten counts. The chain recombines TRBV6-5 with TRBJ2-1; maybe TRBD2 (6 bases). V was clipped by 4 bases and J by 8 bases, with 15 bases between them. This CDR3 has 14 residues. Germline values: CDR1 MNHEY, CDR2 SVGAGI. In DNA, the CDR3 is TGTGCCAGCAGTTCTGGACTACAGGAGGATGAGCAGTTCTTC. Residues: CASSSGLQEDEQFF.

This clonotype was found many times. The rearrangement links TRBV2 to TRBJ2-1; TRBD2 might be the D (5 bases). Trimming removed 4 bases at V and 3 bases at J, with 13 bases between. Germline V gives CDR1 SNHLY, CDR2 FYNNEI. This CDR3 contains 15 residues. The CDR3: CASSVEGVGYNEQFF. The DNA of the CDR3 is TGTGCCAGCAGTGTAGAGGGAGTCGGCTACAATGAGCAGTTCTTC.

There are many counts of this clonotype. J is TRBJ2-2 and V is TRBV4-1; 10 bases match TRBD1. From germline, CDR1 is MGHRA and CDR2 YSYEKL. The CDR3 is 15 residues long. V shed 3 bases and J 5 bases; nucleotides not matched to a gene: 3. DNA of the CDR3: TGCGCCAGCAGCCAGGGACAGGGGATAACCGGGGAGCTGTTTTTT. Its protein is CASSQGQGITGELFF.

This clonotype was picked up one time. CDR3 loop: CASSYSAGDYGYTF. Written as DNA, the CDR3 is TGTGCCAGCAGTTACTCCGCTGGGGACTATGGCTACACCTTC. J is TRBJ1-2 and V is TRBV6-5; D remains ambiguous. Germline assignment: CDR1 MNHEY and CDR2 SVGAGI. V was shortened by 0 bases and J by 3 bases, with 8 bases between the two germline ends. This CDR3 comprises 14 residues.

This clonotype has ten or more counts. V usage is TRBV5-6 and J usage is TRBJ2-7, with 10 bases lining up with TRBD2. The CDR3 runs 14 residues. The V segment lost 7 bases and the J segment 0 bases; nucleotides outside the gene matches: 4. Germline CDR1 is SGHDT and CDR2 is YYEEEE. CDR3 sequence: CASHGTSDSYEQYF. Here the CDR3 DNA reads TGTGCCAGCCACGGGACTAGCGACTCCTACGAGCAGTACTTC.

This clonotype was detected many times. The CDR3 DNA follows: TGCAGTGCTAGACAATCAGGGGTACTTGCTAACTATGGCTACACCTTC. Residues: CSARQSGVLANYGYTF. The V gene is TRBV20-1, the J gene TRBJ1-2; possible D gene TRBD1, 6 bases. Germline V gene data show CDR1 as DFQATT and CDR2 as SNEGSKA (reference sequence). There are 16 residues in the CDR3. The V end lost 2 bases, the J end lost 0 bases, and 16 bases lay between the germline ends.

Details on this clonotype: This likely came from a read error, as a far larger clone is one base away. The chain is built from TRBV12-3 or TRBV12-4 and TRBJ2-1; TRBD2 agrees at 7 bases. CDR3 size: 18 residues. The CDR3 DNA follows: TGTGCCAGCAGCGATCTGGCCCTGGGACTACCATTATACAATGAGCGGTTCTTC. It codes for CASSDLALGLPLYNERFF.

This clonotype was seen many times. The chain combines TRBV2 with TRBJ2-3; D unclear. With 2 bases removed from V and 2 bases from J, the gap between germline ends came to 5 bases. This CDR3 comprises 13 residues. Germline V gene data show CDR1 as SNHLY and CDR2 as FYNNEI. CDR3 DNA sequence: TGTGCCAGCAGTGAACGGCTCACAGATACGCAGTATTTT. It codes for CASSERLTDTQYF.

Points on this clonotype: At one boundary the junction diverges from the germline segment, which might be a read error. The V and J genes are TRBV10-3 and TRBJ2-1; TRBD1 matches at 9 bases. The germline gives CDR1 ENHRY, CDR2 SYGVKD. The length of the CDR3 is 13 residues. The CDR3 protein is CAIRTGAFDEQLF. Written as DNA, the CDR3 is TGTGCCATACGGACAGGGGCGTTCGATGAGCAGCTCTTC.

Ten or more counts support this clonotype. The chain recombines TRBV14 with TRBJ2-7, with D hard to call. Germline V gene sequence: CDR1 SGHDN, CDR2 FVKESK. V lost 1 base and J 5 bases, leaving 9 bases between the germline ends. The CDR3 is 13 amino acids. The CDR3 sequence is CASSQVTGHEQYF. The DNA of the CDR3 is TGTGCCAGCAGCCAAGTTACGGGCCACGAGCAGTACTTC.

In this sample, this clonotype turned up many times. The chain carries TRBV19 and TRBJ1-1; no reliable D call. The CDR3 runs 14 residues. Germline V gene sequence: CDR1 LNHDA, CDR2 SQIVND (reference sequence). Between the trimmed V and J ends, which lost 10 bases and 5 bases, there was a span of 20 bases. The CDR3 spells CATQAAGSSTEAFF. As DNA, the CDR3 is TGTGCCACACAAGCGGCGGGCAGCTCTACTGAAGCTTTCTTT.

Turning to this clonotype: A much more abundant neighbour one base away suggests this may be a read error. CDR3 DNA: TGCAGCGCAGAGCCCAGAGGGGAGTTCTACAATGGGCAGTTCTTC. It translates to CSAEPRGEFYNGQFF. This chain connects TRBV29-1 to TRBJ2-1, with D perhaps matching TRBD1 or TRBD2 (5 bases each). The CDR3 has 15 residues. Per germline, CDR1 SQVTM and CDR2 ANQGSEA.

This clonotype was detected a few times. A much larger clone lies one base from this, so it may be a read error. The chain links TRBV12-3 or TRBV12-4 to TRBJ2-1, with D uncertain. The CDR3 runs to 11 residues. The germline V and J ends were trimmed by 4 bases and 15 bases, with 13 bases remaining between them. Written as DNA, the CDR3 is TGTGCCAGCAGTTCCCATACCACGGGGTTCTTC. It yields the protein CASSSHTTGFF.

This clonotype was detected ten times or more. This chain links TRBV6-5 with TRBJ2-1; D gene unclear. Per the germline V gene, CDR1 is MNHEY and CDR2 is SVGAGI. CDR3 size: 13 residues. Trimming removed 2 bases from V and 3 bases from J, with 5 bases in between. In nucleotides, the CDR3 is TGTGCCAGCAGTTACGACGGCTACAATGAGCAGTTCTTC. Its translation: CASSYDGYNEQFF.

This clonotype was observed many times. In DNA form, the CDR3 reads TGTGCCAGCAGCCAAAGGGAGGGCCCCCCCTACAATGAGCAGTTCTTC. Its protein product is CASSQREGPPYNEQFF. The rearrangement uses TRBV14 and TRBJ2-1, with 7 bases matching TRBD2. Germline CDR1 SGHDN, CDR2 FVKESK. CDR3 length: 16 residues. V was pared by 2 bases and J by 2 bases, with 6 bases of the junction left unmatched. Full variable domain (remainder filled in from reference TRBV14 and TRBJ2-1): EAGVTQFPSHSVIEKGQTVTLRCDPISGHDNLYWYRRVMGKEIKFLLHFVKESKQDESGMPNNRFLAERTGGTYSTLKVQPAELEDSGVYFCASSQREGPPYNEQFFGPGTRLTVL.

This clonotype was counted ten times or more. This chain links TRBV7-2 with TRBJ2-3, with 9 bases fitting TRBD2. Losses at the gene ends were 5 bases for V and 3 bases for J; bases not matched to a gene: 6. This CDR3 has 15 residues. Germline CDR1 SGHTA, CDR2 FQGNSA. CDR3 in DNA: TGTGCCAGCAGCCCGGATAGCGGGGGAACAGATACGCAGTATTTT. Residues: CASSPDSGGTDTQYF.

Points on this clonotype: One base separates it from a far larger clone, so it is likely a read error. The chain carries TRBV11-1 and TRBJ2-1; a possible D gene is TRBD2 (6 bases). The germline gives CDR1 SGHAT, CDR2 FQDESV (reference sequence). The CDR3 contains 14 residues. CDR3 loop: CTSSRISSESEQFF. DNA for the CDR3: TGTACCAGCAGCCGCATATCTAGCGAGAGTGAGCAGTTCTTC.

Ten or more counts support this clonotype. V is TRBV19 and J is TRBJ2-3; 12 bases map to TRBD2. Looked up from germline, CDR1 is LNHDA and CDR2 is SQIVND (reference sequence). CDR3 size: 14 residues. J lost 2 bases, V lost 9 bases, and 3 bases had no gene match. CDR3 protein: CASGLAGITDTQYF. CDR3 nucleotide sequence: TGTGCCAGCGGACTAGCGGGGATCACAGATACGCAGTATTTT.

This clonotype was recorded at least ten times. The chain joins TRBV29-1 to TRBJ1-2; no firm D call. The germline CDR1 and CDR2 sequences are SQVTM and ANQGSEA. Trimming cost V 0 bases and J 2 bases, with 10 bases left between them. The CDR3 is 14 residues long. As DNA, the CDR3 is TGCAGCGTTGAAGATCATGGCATAAACTATGGCTACACCTTC. It is translated as CSVEDHGINYGYTF.

This clonotype was seen a handful of times. The chain carries TRBV4-2 and TRBJ2-7; TRBD1 aligns across 9 bases. Germline CDR1 and CDR2: LGHNA and YNFKEQ. The V gene end was trimmed by 0 bases and the J gene end by 2 bases; junction bases not matched to a gene: 5. This CDR3 spans 16 amino acids. The CDR3 DNA reads TGTGCCAGCAGCCAAGATTGGACAGGGGCGACCTACGAGCAGTACTTC. Translation: CASSQDWTGATYEQYF.

On this clonotype: One base away lies a much larger clone, so this may be a sequencing read error. This chain joins TRBV27 and TRBJ2-5, with TRBD2 matching over 14 bases. The CDR3 spans 14 residues. Per the germline V gene, CDR1 is MNHEY and CDR2 is SMNVEV (reference sequence). The CDR3 nucleotides are TGTGTCAGCCAAGGGACTAGCGGGAGTTGGACCCAGTACTTC. It codes for CVSQGTSGSWTQYF.

V gene TRBV12-5 combines with J gene TRBJ1-3, with a tentative D call TRBD1 (6 bases). The CDR3 is 14 residues long. Trimming left V 6 bases short and J 0 bases short, with 9 bases between. The V gene's germline CDR1 is LGHNT and CDR2 FRNRAP. CDR3 in DNA: TGTGCTAGTGGCCGGACAGCCTCTGGAAACACCATATATTTT. This encodes CASGRTASGNTIYF.

The table lists this clonotype with a few counts. A single base is all that separates this from a far larger clone, so a read error is likely. This chain connects TRBV5-6 to TRBJ2-7; either TRBD1 or TRBD2 may supply D (6 bases each). The CDR3 runs to 15 residues. Per germline, CDR1 SGHDT and CDR2 YYEEEE. V lost 3 bases to trimming and J lost 3 bases, with 16 bases between them. CDR3 in DNA: TGTGCCAGCAGCTCGGCCGGGGGCCCTATCTACGAGCAGTACTTC. Its protein is CASSSAGGPIYEQYF.